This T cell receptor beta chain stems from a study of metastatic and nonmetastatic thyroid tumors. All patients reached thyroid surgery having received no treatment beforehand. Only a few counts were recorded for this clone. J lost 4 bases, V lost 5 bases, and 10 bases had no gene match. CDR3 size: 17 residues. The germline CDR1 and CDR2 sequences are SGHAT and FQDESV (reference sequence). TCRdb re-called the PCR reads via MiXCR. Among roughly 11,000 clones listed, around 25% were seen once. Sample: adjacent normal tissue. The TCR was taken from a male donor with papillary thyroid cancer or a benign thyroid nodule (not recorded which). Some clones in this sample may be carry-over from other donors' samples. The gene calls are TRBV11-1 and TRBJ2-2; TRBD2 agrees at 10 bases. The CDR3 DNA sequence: TGTGCCAGCAGCGGTCGGACTAGCGGCTTTGTCACCGGGGAGCTGTTTTTT. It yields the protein CASSGRTSGFVTGELFF.